One sample yielded the 2 T cell receptor beta chains listed below, sequenced in a study of shared clonotypes between healthy human individuals. CD8 cells classed as naive were CD45RO-negative and positively selected for CCR7, excluding terminally differentiated effector memory CD45RA+ cells. Method: immunoSEQ multiplex PCR; TCRdb's copy keeps in-frame clones and lacks some. Of some 740,000 clones listed, 80% to 95% are singletons. What was sequenced was naive CD8+ T cells sorted from blood. The receptors come from a man under 40 in good health.

The rearrangement links TRBV7-9 to TRBJ2-7; possible D gene TRBD1, 6 bases. CDR1 and CDR2 (germline): SEHNR, FQNEAQ (reference sequence). The CDR3 has 16 residues. With 1 base removed from V and 3 bases from J, the gap between germline ends came to 16 bases. The CDR3 DNA reads TGTGCCAGCAGCTTAGGAGGGGGACAATCACTCTACGAGCAGTACTTC. Amino acid sequence: CASSLGGGQSLYEQYF.

The chain is built from TRBV29-1 and TRBJ2-3; TRBD2 aligns across 7 bases. The CDR3 sequence is 14 residues long. Germline lookup yields CDR1 SQVTM and CDR2 ANQGSEA. V was pared by 7 bases and J by 3 bases, with 10 bases of the junction left unmatched. For the CDR3, the DNA is TGCAGCGAGAAGGGCGGGAGTAGTACAGATACGCAGTATTTT. It specifies CSEKGGSSTDTQYF.